A selection of T cell receptor beta chains follows, all from one sample in a study of technical replicates of blood from several donors. TCRdb's table, derived via immunoSEQ multiplex PCR, lists solely in-frame clones and lacks some. Of some 66,000 clones in the sample, 70% to 90% are singletons; the top ten hold just over 4.5%. Material: PBMCs. Every receptor here comes from a human donor in good health. Some clones in this sample may be carry-over from other donors' samples. The CDR3 runs from the conserved cysteine through the conserved F or W. Fields, in order: J gene, clone size, D gene, V gene, CDR3 protein, CDR3 DNA. D genes are given only for firm matches. The size field is filled for only some rows; it gives once, few, many or a size class.

TRBJ1-3 . . TRBV5-6 CASSFLDGISGNTIYF TGTGCCAGCAGCTTCCTTGACGGGATCTCTGGAAACACCATATATTTT
TRBJ2-3 . . TRBV7-9 CASNRGSTDTQYF TGTGCCAGCAACCGAGGTAGCACAGATACGCAGTATTTT
TRBJ1-1 once TRBD1 TRBV5-1 CASSKPGQGNTEAFF TGCGCCAGCAGCAAACCGGGACAGGGGAACACTGAAGCTTTCTTT
TRBJ2-2 . TRBD1 TRBV15 CATSISRGQSTGELFF TGTGCCACCAGCATATCGAGGGGACAGAGCACCGGGGAGCTGTTTTTT
TRBJ1-2 once . TRBV21-1 CASSNVQGYTF TGTGCCAGCAGCAACGTCCAGGGCTACACCTTC
TRBJ2-3 few . TRBV7-2 CASSFPGARTDTQYF TGTGCCAGCAGCTTCCCTGGGGCTAGGACAGATACGCAGTATTTT
TRBJ2-7 . . TRBV18 CASSPPGGTASYEQYF TGTGCCAGCTCACCACCGGGCGGGACCGCCTCCTACGAGCAGTACTTC
TRBJ1-2 . . TRBV7-8 CASRPYTGNPTGYTF TGTGCCAGCAGGCCATACACAGGCAACCCCACCGGCTACACCTTC
TRBJ2-1 . TRBD2 TRBV19 CASSIAGGVNEQFF TGTGCCAGTAGTATAGCGGGGGGGGTCAATGAGCAGTTCTTC
TRBJ1-2 . . TRBV5-1 CASSSPGQPHLGGYTF TGCGCCAGCAGCTCTCCCGGACAGCCCCACCTGGGAGGCTACACCTTC
TRBJ2-1 . TRBD2 TRBV6-4 CASSVTSGGANEQFF TGTGCCAGCAGTGTGACTAGCGGGGGGGCTAATGAGCAGTTCTTC
TRBJ1-2 . . TRBV10-3 CAISPNGDGYTF TGTGCCATCAGTCCAAACGGGGATGGCTACACCTTC
TRBJ2-5 . TRBD1 TRBV2 CASSRQGTQETQYF TGTGCCAGCAGTCGACAGGGAACCCAAGAGACCCAGTACTTC
TRBJ2-5 once . TRBV19 CASSKTDQETQYF TGTGCCAGTAGTAAGACAGATCAGGAGACCCAGTACTTC
TRBJ2-7 . TRBD2 TRBV28 CASRRSGGTPYEQYF TGTGCCAGCAGAAGATCGGGGGGGACTCCCTACGAGCAGTACTTC
TRBJ2-2 few TRBD2 TRBV9 CASSGGVAGDYGELFF TGTGCCAGCAGCGGCGGGGTAGCGGGAGATTACGGGGAGCTGTTTTTT
TRBJ1-5 . . TRBV6-1 CATSFEAGNQPQHF TGTGCCACCTCGTTCGAGGCTGGCAATCAGCCCCAGCATTTT
TRBJ1-6 . . TRBV4-1 CASREGLQSSYNSPLHF TGCGCCAGCAGGGAGGGACTGCAGAGCTCCTATAATTCACCCCTCCACTTT
TRBJ1-5 few TRBD1 TRBV23-1 CASREGTGDISNQPQHF TGCGCCAGCAGGGAAGGGACAGGGGACATTAGCAATCAGCCCCAGCATTTT
TRBJ2-7 . TRBD2 TRBV4-3 CASSQDLGLVVYEQYF TGCGCCAGCAGCCAAGACCTTGGACTAGTAGTCTACGAGCAGTACTTC
TRBJ1-1 . . TRBV7-6 CASSRIRDTEAFF TGTGCCAGCAGCCGTATTCGGGACACTGAAGCTTTCTTT
TRBJ2-3 once TRBD1 TRBV30 CAWMIPGQGYTDTQYF TGTGCCTGGATGATCCCGGGACAGGGATACACAGATACGCAGTATTTT
TRBJ1-3 once . TRBV15 CATSRDLAVGNTIYF TGTGCCACCAGCAGAGATCTGGCAGTCGGAAACACCATATATTTT
TRBJ2-3 . . TRBV15 CATSRPPDQGNTDTQYF TGTGCCACCAGCAGACCGCCGGATCAGGGAAACACAGATACGCAGTATTTT
TRBJ1-2 . TRBD1 TRBV6-5 CASSYSTGGNYGYTF TGTGCCAGCAGTTACTCCACAGGGGGCAACTATGGCTACACCTTC
TRBJ2-3 . TRBD2 TRBV10-3 CAISEGSGGLADTQYF TGTGCCATCAGTGAGGGTAGCGGGGGCCTCGCAGATACGCAGTATTTT